The present T cell receptor beta chain was sequenced within a study of CD8 T cells in ankylosing spondylitis. A note on this clonotype: Antigen: not known.

Libraries of TCR beta came from quantitative 5'-RACE with molecular barcodes. TCRdb called the 5' RACE reads again in MiXCR, with one record for every CDR3 protein. The data show fewer than 130,000 distinct CDR3 sequences, under 30% seen once. The CDR3 totals 18 residues. The germline V gene has CDR1 PRHDT and CDR2 FYEKMQ (reference sequence). Trimming removed 5 bases at V and 0 bases at J, with 22 bases between. Study findings and constraints: Significant enrichment of disease-linked clones was reportedly seen in matched ankylosing spondylitis synovial fluid.

Material for sequencing was synovial fluid, either unsorted or a sorted T cell fraction (not recorded which). The sequence came from a male donor with ankylosing spondylitis. The chain links TRBV13 to TRBJ1-1, with a weak D call TRBD1 (6 bases). The CDR3 region has the DNA TGTGCCAGCAGCCTGATACCAAAAACAGGGTCCATGAACACTGAAGCTTTCTTT. Its protein is CASSLIPKTGSMNTEAFF.